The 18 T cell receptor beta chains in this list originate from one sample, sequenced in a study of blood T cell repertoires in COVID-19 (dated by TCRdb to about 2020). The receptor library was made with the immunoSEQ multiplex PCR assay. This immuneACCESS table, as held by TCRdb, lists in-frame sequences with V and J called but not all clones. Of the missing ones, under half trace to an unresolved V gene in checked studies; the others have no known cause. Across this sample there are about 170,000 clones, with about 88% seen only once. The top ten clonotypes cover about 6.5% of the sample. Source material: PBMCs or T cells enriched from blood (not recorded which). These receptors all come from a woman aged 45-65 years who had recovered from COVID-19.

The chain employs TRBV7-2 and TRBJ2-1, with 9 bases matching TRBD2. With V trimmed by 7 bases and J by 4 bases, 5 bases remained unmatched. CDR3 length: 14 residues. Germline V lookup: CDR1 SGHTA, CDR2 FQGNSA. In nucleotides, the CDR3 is TGTGCCAGCACGGGACTAGCAGATTACAATGAGCAGTTCTTC. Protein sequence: CASTGLADYNEQFF.

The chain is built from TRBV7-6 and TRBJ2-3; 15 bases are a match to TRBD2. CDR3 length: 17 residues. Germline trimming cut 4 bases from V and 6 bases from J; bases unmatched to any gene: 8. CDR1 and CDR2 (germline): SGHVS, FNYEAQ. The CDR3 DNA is TGTGCCAGCAGCTCGTCCGGGACTAGCGGGAGGTTGGATACGCAGTATTTT. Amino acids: CASSSSGTSGRLDTQYF.

This CDR3 is CASSVGQFTGELFF. The CDR3 coding sequence is TGTGCCAGCAGCGTAGGGCAGTTCACCGGGGAGCTGTTTTTT. The chain combines TRBV9 with TRBJ2-2; D remains unclear. CDR1 is SGDLS and CDR2 is YYNGEE in the germline V gene. This CDR3 spans 14 amino acids. Trimming shortened V by 0 bases and J by 4 bases, and 7 bases separated the two germline ends. Together with reference TRBV9 and TRBJ2-2, the CDR3 gives the full variable domain: DSGVTQTPKHLITATGQRVTLRCSPRSGDLSVYWYQQSLDQGLQFLIQYYNGEERAKGNILERFSAQQFPDLHSELNLSSLELGDSALYFCASSVGQFTGELFFGEGSRLTVL.

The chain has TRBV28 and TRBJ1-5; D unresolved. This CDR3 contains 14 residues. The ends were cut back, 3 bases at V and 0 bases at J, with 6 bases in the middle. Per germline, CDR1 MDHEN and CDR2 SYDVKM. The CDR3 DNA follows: TGTGCCAGCAGTTTCCACGGTAGCAATCAGCCCCAGCATTTT. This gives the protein CASSFHGSNQPQHF.

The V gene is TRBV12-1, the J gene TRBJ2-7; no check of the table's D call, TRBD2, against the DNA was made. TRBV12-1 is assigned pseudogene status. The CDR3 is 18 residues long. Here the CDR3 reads CASSLPTSGSKPGDEQYF. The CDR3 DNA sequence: TGTGCCAGCAGCTTACCGACTAGCGGGAGTAAGCCAGGAGACGAGCAGTACTTC.

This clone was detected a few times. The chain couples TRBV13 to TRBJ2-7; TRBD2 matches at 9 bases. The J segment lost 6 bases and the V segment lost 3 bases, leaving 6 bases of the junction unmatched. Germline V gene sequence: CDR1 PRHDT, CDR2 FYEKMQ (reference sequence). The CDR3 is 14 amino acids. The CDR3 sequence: CASSLRGGPLEQYF. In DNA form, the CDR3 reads TGTGCCAGCAGCTTGCGGGGGGGCCCCCTCGAGCAGTACTTC.

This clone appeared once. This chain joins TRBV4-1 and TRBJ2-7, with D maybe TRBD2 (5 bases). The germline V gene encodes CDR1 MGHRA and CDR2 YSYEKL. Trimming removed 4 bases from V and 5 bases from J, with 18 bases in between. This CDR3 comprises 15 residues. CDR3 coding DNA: TGCGCCAGCAGCCCCCATTGGGATAGCGTCAACGAGCAGTACTTC. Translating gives CASSPHWDSVNEQYF.

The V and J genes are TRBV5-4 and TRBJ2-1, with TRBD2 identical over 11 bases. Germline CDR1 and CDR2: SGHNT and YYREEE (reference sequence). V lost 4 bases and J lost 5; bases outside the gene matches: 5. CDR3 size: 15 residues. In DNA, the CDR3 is TGTGCCAGCAGCCCCGGGACTAGCGGAGACAATGAGCAGTTCTTC. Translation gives CASSPGTSGDNEQFF.

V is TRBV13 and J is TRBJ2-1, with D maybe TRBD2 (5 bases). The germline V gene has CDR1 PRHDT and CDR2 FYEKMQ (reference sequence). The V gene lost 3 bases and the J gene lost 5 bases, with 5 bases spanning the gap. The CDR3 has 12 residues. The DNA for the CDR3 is TGTGCCAGCAGCTTCGGGAACAATGAGCAGTTCTTC. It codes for CASSFGNNEQFF.

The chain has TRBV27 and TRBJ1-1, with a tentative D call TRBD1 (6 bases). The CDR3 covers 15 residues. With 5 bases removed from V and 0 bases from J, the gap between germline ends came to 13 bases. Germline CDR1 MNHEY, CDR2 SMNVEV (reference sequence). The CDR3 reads CASSPPGGLNTEAFF. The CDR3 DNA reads TGTGCCAGCAGTCCCCCGGGGGGCCTGAACACTGAAGCTTTCTTT.

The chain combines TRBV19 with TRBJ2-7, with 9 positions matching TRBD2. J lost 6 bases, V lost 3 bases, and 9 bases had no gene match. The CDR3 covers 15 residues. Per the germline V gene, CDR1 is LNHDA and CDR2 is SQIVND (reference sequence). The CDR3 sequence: CASSMESSGIGEQYF. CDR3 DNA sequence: TGTGCCAGTAGTATGGAGTCTAGCGGGATAGGCGAGCAGTACTTC.

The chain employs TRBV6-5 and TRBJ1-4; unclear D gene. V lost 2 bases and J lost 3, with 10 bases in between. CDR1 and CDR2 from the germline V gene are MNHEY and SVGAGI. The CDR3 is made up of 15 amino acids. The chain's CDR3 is CASSYDSAPNEKLFF. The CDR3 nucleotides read TGTGCCAGCAGTTACGATAGCGCGCCTAATGAAAAACTGTTTTTT.

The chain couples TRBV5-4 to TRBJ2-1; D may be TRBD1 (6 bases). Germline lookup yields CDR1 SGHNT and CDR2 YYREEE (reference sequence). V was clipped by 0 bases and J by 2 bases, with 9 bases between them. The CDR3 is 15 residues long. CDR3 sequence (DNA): TGTGCCAGCAGCTTGGGGACAGAGCCCTACAATGAGCAGTTCTTC. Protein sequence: CASSLGTEPYNEQFF. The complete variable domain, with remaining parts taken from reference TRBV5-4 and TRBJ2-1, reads ETGVTQSPTHLIKTRGQQVTLRCSSQSGHNTVSWYQQALGQGPQFIFQYYREEENGRGNFPPRFSGLQFPNYSSELNVNALELDDSALYLCASSLGTEPYNEQFFGPGTRLTVL.

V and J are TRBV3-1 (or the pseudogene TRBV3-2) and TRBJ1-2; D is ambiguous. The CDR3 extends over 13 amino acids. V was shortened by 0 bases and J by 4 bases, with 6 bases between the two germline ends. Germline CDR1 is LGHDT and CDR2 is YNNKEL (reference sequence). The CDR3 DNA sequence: TGTGCCAGCAGCCAAGATTGGAGCTATGGCTACACCTTC. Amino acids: CASSQDWSYGYTF.

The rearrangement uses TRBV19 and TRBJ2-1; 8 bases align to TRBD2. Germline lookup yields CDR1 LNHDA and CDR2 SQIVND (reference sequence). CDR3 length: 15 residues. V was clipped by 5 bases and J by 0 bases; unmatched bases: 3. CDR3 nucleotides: TGTGCCAGTAGTCGCGCGGGAGGCTCCTACAATGAGCAGTTCTTC. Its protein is CASSRAGGSYNEQFF.

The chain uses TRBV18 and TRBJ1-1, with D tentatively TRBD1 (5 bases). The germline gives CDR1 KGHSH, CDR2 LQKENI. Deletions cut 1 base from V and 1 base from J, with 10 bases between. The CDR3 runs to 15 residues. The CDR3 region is CASSPRGDPNTEAFF. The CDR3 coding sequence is TGTGCCAGCTCACCACGGGGGGACCCGAACACTGAAGCTTTCTTT.

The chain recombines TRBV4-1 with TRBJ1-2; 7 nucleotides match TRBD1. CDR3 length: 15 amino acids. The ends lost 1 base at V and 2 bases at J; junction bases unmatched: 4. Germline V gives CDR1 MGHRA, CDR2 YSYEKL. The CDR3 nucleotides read TGCGCCAGCAGCCAAGGTGGGACAGTAAACTATGGCTACACCTTC. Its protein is CASSQGGTVNYGYTF.

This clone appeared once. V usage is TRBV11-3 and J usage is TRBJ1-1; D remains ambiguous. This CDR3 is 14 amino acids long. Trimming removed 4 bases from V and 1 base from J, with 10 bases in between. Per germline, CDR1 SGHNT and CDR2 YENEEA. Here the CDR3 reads CASSSPRGNTEAFF. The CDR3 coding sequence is TGTGCCAGCAGCTCCCCCCGGGGGAACACTGAAGCTTTCTTT.